Listed below are T cell receptor beta chains from one sample, sequenced in a study of cytomegalovirus exposure and HLA in healthy donors. TCRdb's table, derived via immunoSEQ multiplex PCR, lists solely in-frame clones and lacks some. The sample consists of around 150,000 clones, roughly 85% of them appearing once. Sequenced sample: PBMCs. The origin of the receptors is a man in his forties in good health and CMV-seronegative. Both conserved end residues are trimmed from each CDR3. Only some rows state a clone size, as once, few, many or a class for expanded clones.

clone size | V gene | CDR3 protein
. | TRBV30 | AFSPGISNQPQH
. | TRBV4-3 | ASSPETGESPLH
. | TRBV27 | ASSPLPRSTEAF
. | TRBV15 | ATSRALYLGGNYGYT
. | TRBV28 | ASSFLAGGRYEQY
. | TRBV5-1 | ASSSIQQGLFEQY
. | TRBV15 | ATSRVAAGNSPLH
. | TRBV7-9 | ASSRTGRNQPQH
. | TRBV9 | ASSPRDDRGEKLF
. | TRBV6-6 | ASSYSRQGYNEQF
. | TRBV6-4 | ANSGGRDNEQF
once | TRBV11-1 | ASSPGQGQYNEQF
. | TRBV4-2 | ASSQDLSGRTWADTQY
. | TRBV4-2 | ASSQGEGTDSNQPQH
. | TRBV21-1 | ASSKAACSSYNEQF
once | TRBV7-2 | ASSLAGAADTQY
few | TRBV19 | ASSNGYSNQPQH
. | TRBV9 | ASSVAGRGDTIY
. | TRBV28 | ASIALGGRDYGYT
. | TRBV13 | ASSLGLEGVTGELF
. | TRBV30 | AWGGQFSNQPQH
. | TRBV5-1 | ASSLVGGSRADSPLH
. | TRBV7-9 | ASSSETVSYNEQF
. | TRBV18 | ASSPRRQAQQSEQY
. | TRBV5-1 | ASSLGDRGREEKLF
. | TRBV7-8 | ASSRMGAGNQPQH
. | TRBV7-2 | ASSSQGLNTEAF
. | TRBV7-8 | ASSLGGQWNEQY
. | TRBV6-4 | ASSRDRVGYGYT
. | TRBV28 | ASIRTENTEAF
. | TRBV10-3 | AISESSGDEQF
. | TRBV7-6 | ASSYGAGGSTDTQY
. | TRBV15 | ATSRVSREGRDTQY
. | TRBV29-1 | SVEDPGGVGYGYT
. | TRBV5-4 | ASSFLGGISPLH
. | TRBV5-1 | ASSLATGYGYT
. | TRBV9 | ASSDPRDRENTGELF
. | TRBV7-3 | ASSLTRGDTQY
. | TRBV7-2 | ASSLGRANEKLF
. | TRBV7-2 | ASSLQRQNSPLH
few | TRBV27 | ASSLSLAGVWYEQY
. | TRBV9 | ASSPKEVRVNEQF
few | TRBV27 | ASSLSSGGYGGTEAF
once | TRBV4-1 | ASSQEERGFDTQY